The sample holds many counts of the clone carrying this T cell receptor (beta chain). The antigen is not known. This entry comes from a study of human T cells and chemical hapten exposure. Study context: Per-sample TCR yield variation was attributed mainly to small pooled library volume differences. Findings and caveats of the study: TCRs at a frequency above 1 in 1000 stayed unchanged with DPC sensitization.

TCRdb reprocessed the RACE reads via MiXCR and lists one record per CDR3 protein. The sample carries tens of thousands of distinct CDR3 sequences, roughly 10% recorded once. V shed 1 base and J shed 1 base, with 5 bases lying between them. The CDR3 extends over 14 amino acids. The sample's time point: pre-sensitization, week 0. The treatment denotes: therapeutic diphenylcyclopropenone sensitization with weekly scalp DPC. The clonotype was recovered from a man aged 40-49 years with alopecia areata. Some clones in this sample may be carry-over from other donors' samples. The source was whole blood, collected in connection with sensitization to the hapten diphenylcyclopropenone (DPC). The genes are TRBV12-3 or TRBV12-4 and TRBJ1-5; D is unclear. The CDR3 DNA sequence: TGTGCCAGCAGTTTAGGGCCGAGCAATCAGCCCCAGCATTTT. Translating it yields CASSLGPSNQPQHF.